The 10 T cell receptor beta chains below all came from one sample that was sequenced in a study of T cell repertoires in cytomegalovirus infection. TCRdb re-analysed the reads in MiXCR, keeping a single row per CDR3 protein. This table has about 920,000 distinct CDR3 sequences, 30% to 40% appearing once. Their antigens remain unidentified. The sequenced sample was cultured CD8+ T cells from PBMCs, obtained from culture after CMV antigen stimulation. The receptor set was obtained from a human donor in good health (CMV status not recorded). Some clones in this sample may be carry-over from other donors' samples.

This clonotype occurred a few times. The J gene is TRBJ2-6, the V gene TRBV4-1; 8 nucleotides match TRBD1. In germline, CDR1 is MGHRA, CDR2 YSYEKL. Trimming cost V 9 bases and J 4 bases; bases outside gene matches: 5. This CDR3 spans 14 amino acids. In DNA form, the CDR3 reads TGCGCCAGTACCAGGGGGCTCGGGGCCAACGTCCTGACTTTC. This codes for CASTRGLGANVLTF.

The chain links TRBV2 to TRBJ2-4, with 8 bases fitting TRBD2. Trimming removed 7 bases from V and 1 base from J; junction bases left unmatched: 6. The CDR3 extends over 15 amino acids. Germline V CDR1 and CDR2: SNHLY, FYNNEI. The CDR3 loop is CASIPRGGAKNIQYF. DNA of the CDR3: TGTGCCAGCATACCCCGCGGGGGGGCCAAAAACATTCAGTACTTC.

This chain connects TRBV7-9 to TRBJ2-1; D not resolved. Germline values: CDR1 SEHNR, CDR2 FQNEAQ (reference sequence). The CDR3 consists of 16 residues. Between the trimmed V and J ends, which lost 1 base and 5 bases, there was a span of 15 bases. The CDR3 DNA reads as TGTGCCAGCAGCTTAGAAGGATTCAACACACACAATGAGCAGTTCTTC. This gives the protein CASSLEGFNTHNEQFF.

This clonotype occurred a few times. The CDR3 loop reads CASSPSQGVYQPQHF. CDR3 nucleotides: TGTGCCAGCAGCCCGTCCCAGGGAGTGTATCAGCCCCAGCATTTT. The rearrangement joins TRBV27 to TRBJ1-5, with D perhaps TRBD1 (5 bases). V lost 6 bases and J 5 bases, leaving 17 bases between the germline ends. This CDR3 comprises 15 residues. Germline V CDR1 and CDR2: MNHEY, SMNVEV (reference sequence).

The sample holds many counts of this clonotype. J is TRBJ2-5 and V is TRBV7-2; 9 nucleotides match TRBD2. The CDR3 spans 16 residues. Germline CDR1 and CDR2: SGHTA and FQGNSA. V shed 1 base, J shed 1 base, and the junction held 4 bases outside the gene matches. Here the CDR3 reads CASSLVVSGGQETQYF. Written as DNA, the CDR3 is TGTGCCAGCAGCTTAGTAGTTAGCGGGGGCCAAGAGACCCAGTACTTC.

This clonotype showed up just a few times. V and J are TRBV7-9 and TRBJ2-1; possibly TRBD1 or TRBD2 for D (6 bases each). CDR3 length: 15 amino acids. Germline CDR1 reads SEHNR; CDR2 reads FQNEAQ (reference sequence). The ends were cut back, 1 base at V and 9 bases at J, with 16 bases in the middle. The CDR3 region has the DNA TGTGCCAGCAGCTTAGGAGGGGTCGGGGGCGGTGAGCAGTTCTTC. This gives the protein CASSLGGVGGGEQFF.

This clonotype was detected ten times or more. The rearrangement uses TRBV6-6 and TRBJ1-6, with 8 nucleotides matching TRBD1. Trimming at V came to 6 bases and at J to 6 bases, leaving 7 bases not matched to a gene. Germline V gene data show CDR1 as MNHNY and CDR2 as SVGAGI (reference sequence). The CDR3 is 15 residues long. The CDR3 coding sequence is TGTGCCAGCAGACATCAGACAGGGGTTAATTCACCCCTCCACTTT. Protein product: CASRHQTGVNSPLHF.

In regard to this clonotype: One junction end disagrees with the germline gene, perhaps due to a read error. J is TRBJ2-1 and V is TRBV7-4; the D gene could be TRBD1 or TRBD2 (5 bases each). The CDR3 is 16 amino acids. CDR1 SGHVT and CDR2 SQSDAQ come from the germline V gene. This CDR3 is CAGSPREGVNYNEQFF. CDR3 sequence (DNA): TGTGCCGGCAGCCCACGGGAAGGGGTGAATTACAATGAGCAGTTCTTC.

The chain is built from TRBV12-3 or TRBV12-4 and TRBJ2-2; D not resolved. The V end lost 3 bases, the J end lost 2 bases, and 10 bases lay between the germline ends. The CDR3 loop spans 15 amino acids. CDR3 coding DNA: TGTGCCAGCAGTTTGATCTACGTTAACACCGGGGAGCTGTTTTTT. It is translated as CASSLIYVNTGELFF.

The chain couples TRBV7-6 to TRBJ2-7; possibly TRBD2 for D (6 bases). Germline lookup yields CDR1 SGHVS and CDR2 FNYEAQ. This CDR3 contains 18 residues. V was shortened by 2 bases and J by 5 bases, with 25 bases between the two germline ends. The CDR3 bases are TGTGCCAGCAGCTTAAGAGGAGGGAGTGGCAGGGTGTTCGACGAGCAGTACTTC. Amino acids: CASSLRGGSGRVFDEQYF.